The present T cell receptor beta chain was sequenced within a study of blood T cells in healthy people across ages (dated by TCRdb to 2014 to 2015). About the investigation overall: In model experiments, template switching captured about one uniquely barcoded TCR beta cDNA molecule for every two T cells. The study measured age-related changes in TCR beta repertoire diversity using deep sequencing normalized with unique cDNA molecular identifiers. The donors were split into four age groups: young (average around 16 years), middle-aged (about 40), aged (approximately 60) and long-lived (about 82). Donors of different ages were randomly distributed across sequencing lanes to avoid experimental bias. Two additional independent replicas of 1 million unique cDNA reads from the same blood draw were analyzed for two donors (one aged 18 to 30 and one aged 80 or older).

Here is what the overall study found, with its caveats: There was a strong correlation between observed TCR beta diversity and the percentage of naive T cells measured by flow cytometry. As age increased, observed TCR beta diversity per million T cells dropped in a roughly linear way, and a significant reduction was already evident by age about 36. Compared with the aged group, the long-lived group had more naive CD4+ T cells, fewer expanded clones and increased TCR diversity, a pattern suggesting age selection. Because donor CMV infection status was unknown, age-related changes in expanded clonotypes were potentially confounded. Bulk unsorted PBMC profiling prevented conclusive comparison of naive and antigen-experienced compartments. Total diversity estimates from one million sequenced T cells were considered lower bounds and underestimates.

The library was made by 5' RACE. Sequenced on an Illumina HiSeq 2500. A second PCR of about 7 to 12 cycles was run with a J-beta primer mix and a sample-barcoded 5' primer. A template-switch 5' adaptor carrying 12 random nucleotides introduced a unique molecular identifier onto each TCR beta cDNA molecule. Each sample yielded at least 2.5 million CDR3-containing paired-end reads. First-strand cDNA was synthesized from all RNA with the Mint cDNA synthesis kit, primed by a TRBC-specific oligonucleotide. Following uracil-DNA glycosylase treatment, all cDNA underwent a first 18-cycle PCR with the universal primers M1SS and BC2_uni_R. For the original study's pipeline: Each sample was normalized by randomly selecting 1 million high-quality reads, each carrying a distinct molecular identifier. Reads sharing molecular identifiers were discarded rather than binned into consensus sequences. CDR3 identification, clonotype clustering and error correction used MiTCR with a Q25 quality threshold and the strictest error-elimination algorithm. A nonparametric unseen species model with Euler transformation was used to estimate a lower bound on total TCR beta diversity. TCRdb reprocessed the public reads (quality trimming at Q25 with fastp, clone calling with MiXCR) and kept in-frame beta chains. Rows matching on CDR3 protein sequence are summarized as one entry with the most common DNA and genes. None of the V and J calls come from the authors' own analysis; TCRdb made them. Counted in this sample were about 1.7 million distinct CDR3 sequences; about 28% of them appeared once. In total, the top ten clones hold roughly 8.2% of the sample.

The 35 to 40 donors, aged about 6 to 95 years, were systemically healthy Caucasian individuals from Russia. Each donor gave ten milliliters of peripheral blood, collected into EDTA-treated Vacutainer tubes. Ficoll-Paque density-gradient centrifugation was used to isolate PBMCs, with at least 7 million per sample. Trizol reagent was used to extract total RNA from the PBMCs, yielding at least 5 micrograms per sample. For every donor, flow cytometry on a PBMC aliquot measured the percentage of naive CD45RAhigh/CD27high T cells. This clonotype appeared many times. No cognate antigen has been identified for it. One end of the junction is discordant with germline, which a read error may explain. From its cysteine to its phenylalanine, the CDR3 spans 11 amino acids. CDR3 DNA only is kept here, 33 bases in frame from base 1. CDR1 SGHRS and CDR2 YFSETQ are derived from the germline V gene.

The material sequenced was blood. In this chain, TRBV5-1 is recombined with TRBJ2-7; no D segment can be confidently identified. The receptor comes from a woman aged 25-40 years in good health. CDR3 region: CASSLGFEQYF. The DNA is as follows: TGTGCCAGCAGTTTGGGGTTCGAGCAGTACTTC.